Listed here is a single T cell receptor (beta chain). The antigen is undetermined. This entry comes from a study of tumor-infiltrating lymphocytes in primary liver carcinoma. Researchers generated TCR beta cDNA from about 450 ng of total RNA, relying on a constant-region primer. Slightly modified ARM-PCR, run as three nested multiplex PCR rounds, produced the TCR beta libraries. Two initial PCR rounds of around 9 cycles each paired TRBV1-TRBV30 forward primers with a C-beta reverse primer. TCRdb itself ran the multiplex PCR reads through MiXCR, one entry per CDR3 protein. Of around 330,000 distinct CDR3 sequences in the sample, 55% to 65% were seen once. The CDR3 runs 16 residues. Losses at the gene ends were 5 bases for V and 4 bases for J; bases not matched to a gene: 9. Germline CDR1 and CDR2: MNHNY and SVGAGI (reference sequence). Notes on the study in general: Tumor-adjacent and tumor-blood pairs shared less of their repertoires than tumor region pairs shared.

It was unsorted whole blood that yielded blood RNA, and germline DNA was also extracted. Chronic HBV infection, which was untreated, was present in the patients. Specimen: peripheral blood. This TCR was sampled from a man in his forties or fifties with primary liver carcinoma and hepatitis B virus infection. The chain couples TRBV6-6 to TRBJ2-1; 9 bases fit TRBD2. CDR3 coding DNA: TGTGCCAGCAGTGAGATAGCGGGAGTACGGTACAATGAGCAGTTCTTC. Amino acid sequence: CASSEIAGVRYNEQFF.